The rows below give T cell receptor beta chains drawn from one sample of a study of cytomegalovirus exposure and HLA in healthy donors. Measured with immunoSEQ multiplex PCR; TCRdb has only the in-frame clones, and not every one. This table has fewer than 150,000 clones, over 60% appearing once. Sequenced sample: PBMCs. Receptors were obtained from a man aged 35 to 55 in good health and CMV-seronegative. The CDR3 runs from the conserved cysteine through the conserved F or W. The D gene is left open where the match is weak. Size tells how often a clone was seen (once, few, many) or the class of an expanded clone, and some rows leave it out.

J gene	D gene	clone size	V gene	CDR3 DNA	CDR3 protein
TRBJ2-3	.	.	TRBV6-5	TGTGCCAGCAGCTGGACCGGGACAAGTGGGAATACGCAGTATTTT	CASSWTGTSGNTQYF
TRBJ1-2	.	.	TRBV19	TGTGCCAGTAGTATGGGCAGCCCCCTATTCGGCTACACCTTC	CASSMGSPLFGYTF
TRBJ1-1	.	.	TRBV7-3	TGTGCCAGCAGCTTAGAGGGAGTGAACACTGAAGCTTTCTTT	CASSLEGVNTEAFF
TRBJ1-2	.	.	TRBV4-1	TGCGCCAGCAGCCAGAATCAAAGGGGCTATGGCTACACCTTC	CASSQNQRGYGYTF
TRBJ2-3	.	.	TRBV9	TGTGCCAGCAGCGTAGGCCCATCCACGGGGTCTAGCACAGATACGCAGTATTTT	CASSVGPSTGSSTDTQYF
TRBJ2-7	TRBD1	.	TRBV5-4	TGTGCCAGCAGCCCCCCCGGGACAGGGGCCTACGAGCAGTACTTC	CASSPPGTGAYEQYF
TRBJ2-7	TRBD1	.	TRBV11-1	TGTGCCAGCAGCCCCTTAGGGACAGGTATCTACGAGCAGTACTTC	CASSPLGTGIYEQYF
TRBJ1-2	.	few	TRBV6-5	TGTGCCAGCAGTTACTCACGGGGTTTCGGAAACTATGGCTACACCTTC	CASSYSRGFGNYGYTF
TRBJ1-1	.	few	TRBV28	TGTGCCAGCAGATTTGCAGGGCTGGCAGTGAACACTGAAGCTTTCTTT	CASRFAGLAVNTEAFF
TRBJ2-7	TRBD1	.	TRBV6-6	TGTGCCAGCTGCCGGGACAGGGGTTCCTACGAGCAGTACTTC	CASCRDRGSYEQYF
TRBJ2-1	TRBD1	.	TRBV19	TGTGCCAGTAGTATACAGGGGGCGTACAATGAGCAGTTCTTC	CASSIQGAYNEQFF
TRBJ2-3	.	.	TRBV9	TGTGCCAGCAGCCCCCCAAGGCGGGCTGGCGCAGATACGCAGTATTTT	CASSPPRRAGADTQYF
TRBJ2-7	TRBD1	.	TRBV11-3	TGTGCCAGCAGCCGTCGACAGGGGGTTGGGGGCGAGCAGTACTTC	CASSRRQGVGGEQYF
TRBJ2-2	TRBD1	.	TRBV4-3	TGCGCCAGCAGCCCGCCGGGACAGGGTACCGGGGAGCTGTTTTTT	CASSPPGQGTGELFF
TRBJ2-1	TRBD2	.	TRBV7-6	TGTGCCAGCAGTCGATGGGGTATAGGACTAGCGGGAGAGTCCTACAATGAGCAGTTCTTC	CASSRWGIGLAGESYNEQFF
TRBJ1-4	TRBD1	.	TRBV6-5	TGTGCCAGCAGGTCGACAGGGAACGAAAAACTGTTTTTT	CASRSTGNEKLFF
TRBJ2-7	.	.	TRBV29-1	TGCAGCGTTGAGGCCAGCGCCTACGAGCAGTACTTC	CSVEASAYEQYF
TRBJ1-1	TRBD1	.	TRBV19	TGTGCCAGTAGGGACAGGGAAGTTACTGAAGCTTTCTTT	CASRDREVTEAFF
TRBJ2-1	TRBD2	.	TRBV30	TGTGCCTGGAGTACCGGGAGCGGGAGTGATGATGAGCAGTTCTTC	CAWSTGSGSDDEQFF
TRBJ1-1	TRBD1	.	TRBV18	TGTGCCAGCTCACCGACAGGGGATGGGCCTGAAGCTTTCTTT	CASSPTGDGPEAFF
TRBJ2-5	.	.	TRBV27	TGTGCCAGCAGTTTATGGCAGGGGGAGACCCAGTACTTC	CASSLWQGETQYF
TRBJ2-1	.	.	TRBV18	TGTGCCAGCTCACCTCCCGGGAATAACGGGTTCAATGAGCAGTTCTTC	CASSPPGNNGFNEQFF
TRBJ1-2	.	.	TRBV19	TGTGCCAGTAGTTGGGCAGGGGAAGAGAGCGGCTACACCTTC	CASSWAGEESGYTF